Following are 32 T cell receptor beta chains from one sample sequenced in a study of naive and memory T cell subsets. Both TRBC1 and TRBC2 were covered by a beta constant-region primer of two equimolar oligonucleotides. TCRdb itself ran the UMI-ligation and nested PCR reads through MiXCR, one entry per CDR3 protein. This sample has 150,000 or so distinct CDR3 sequences, with approximately 15% found just once. Specimen: naive CD4+ T cells from blood. The receptors stem from a human donor in good health.

This clonotype was observed a few times. This chain uses TRBV15 with TRBJ2-5, with D perhaps matching TRBD1 or TRBD2 (5 bases each). Deletions cut 1 base from V and 6 bases from J, with 15 bases between. CDR1 is LNHNV, CDR2 YYDKDF, per germline (reference sequence). The CDR3 extends over 15 amino acids. DNA of the CDR3: TGTGCCACCAGCAGAGGGGGGTCCGCAGGGCAGACCCAGTACTTC. Translation gives CATSRGGSAGQTQYF.

This clonotype appeared a few times. The V gene is TRBV5-4, the J gene TRBJ2-1; D is tentatively TRBD1 or TRBD2 (5 bases each). Germline values: CDR1 SGHNT, CDR2 YYREEE (reference sequence). This CDR3 region has 13 residues. V was pared by 0 bases and J by 7 bases, with 8 bases between. The CDR3 loop is CASSLDWGNEQFF. The CDR3, as DNA: TGTGCCAGCAGCTTGGATTGGGGGAATGAGCAGTTCTTC.

V and J are TRBV28 and TRBJ1-1, with a weak D call TRBD1 (5 bases). Germline lookup yields CDR1 MDHEN and CDR2 SYDVKM. Trimming pared 3 bases from V and 1 base from J, leaving 12 bases between. There are 15 residues in the CDR3. CDR3 region: CASSLWEGQNTEAFF. CDR3 sequence (DNA): TGTGCCAGCAGTTTGTGGGAGGGGCAGAACACTGAAGCTTTCTTT.

J is TRBJ2-5 and V is TRBV18; D call uncertain. Germline assignment: CDR1 KGHSH and CDR2 LQKENI. The CDR3 has 15 amino acids. V was shortened by 2 bases and J by 5 bases, with 15 bases between the two germline ends. CDR3 DNA: TGTGCCAGCTCACCAATAAACCCGCCCGGCGAGACCCAGTACTTC. This gives the protein CASSPINPPGETQYF.

J is TRBJ1-1 and V is TRBV10-3; 8 bases match TRBD1. The CDR3 runs 14 residues. Germline trimming cut 7 bases from V and 7 bases from J; bases unmatched to any gene: 11. Germline values: CDR1 ENHRY, CDR2 SYGVKD. Written as DNA, the CDR3 is TGTGCCATCAATACTGGGACAGGTTCCATTGAAGCTTTCTTT. Translated: CAINTGTGSIEAFF.

This chain connects TRBV5-1 to TRBJ1-1; D unclear. Germline CDR1 and CDR2: SGHRS and YFSETQ. This CDR3 is 14 amino acids long. V gave up 5 bases and J gave up 2 bases, with 13 bases separating them. CDR3 loop: CASSSTRSNTEAFF. In DNA form, the CDR3 reads TGCGCCAGCAGTTCGACCAGATCTAACACTGAAGCTTTCTTT.

This clonotype has more than one count but fewer than ten. The rearrangement links TRBV19 to TRBJ2-7; 9 nucleotides line up with TRBD1. Germline trimming cut 7 bases from V and 3 bases from J; bases unmatched to any gene: 10. Germline CDR1 reads LNHDA; CDR2 reads SQIVND (reference sequence). The CDR3 has 15 amino acids. The CDR3 spells CASTFTGGTSYEQYF. As DNA, the CDR3 is TGTGCCAGTACCTTCACAGGGGGCACCAGCTACGAGCAGTACTTC.

The chain employs TRBV6-6 and TRBJ1-1; no firm D call. CDR1 MNHNY and CDR2 SVGAGI come from the germline V gene (reference sequence). Trimming took off 5 bases at V and 2 bases at J, with 12 bases between the two ends. The CDR3 runs to 14 residues. CDR3 sequence: CASSLGEQNTEAFF. CDR3 nucleotides: TGTGCCAGCAGTCTCGGCGAACAAAACACTGAAGCTTTCTTT.

This clonotype was recorded at least ten times. V is TRBV27 and J is TRBJ2-7; a weak D match, TRBD1 (6 bases). CDR1 MNHEY and CDR2 SMNVEV come from the germline V gene (reference sequence). CDR3 length: 17 residues. V was pared by 8 bases and J by 9 bases, with 32 bases between. The CDR3 coding sequence is TGTGCCAGCTCTGCCCCACCGGGACAACCTGAGCGATGGGGGCAGTACTTC. It encodes CASSAPPGQPERWGQYF.

Only a few counts were recorded for this clonotype. The chain employs TRBV9 and TRBJ2-3; D remains unclear. This CDR3 comprises 14 residues. V shed 1 base and J shed 0 bases, with 6 bases lying between them. Per the germline V gene, CDR1 is SGDLS and CDR2 is YYNGEE. In DNA form, the CDR3 reads TGTGCCAGCAGCGTACTCAGCAGCACAGATACGCAGTATTTT. Translated: CASSVLSSTDTQYF.

The chain employs TRBV5-1 and TRBJ2-2; a possible D gene is TRBD1 (6 bases). Trimming left V 2 bases short and J 6 bases short, with 11 bases between. The CDR3 contains 14 residues. Germline values: CDR1 SGHRS, CDR2 YFSETQ. The CDR3 DNA reads TGCGCCAGCAGCTTACAGGGTAACGCCGGGGAGCTGTTTTTT. It is translated as CASSLQGNAGELFF.

This sequence joins TRBV19 and TRBJ2-3, with D perhaps matching TRBD2 (6 bases). This CDR3 has 15 residues. Germline V gene lookup returns CDR1 LNHDA and CDR2 SQIVND (reference sequence). The germline V and J ends were trimmed by 5 bases and 4 bases, with 16 bases remaining between them. CDR3 amino acids: CASSPGLTGSDTQYF. The CDR3 DNA reads TGTGCCAGTAGTCCGGGACTTACGGGATCAGATACGCAGTATTTT. Variable domain in full (rest from reference TRBV19 and TRBJ2-3): DGGITQSPKYLFRKEGQNVTLSCEQNLNHDAMYWYRQDPGQGLRLIYYSQIVNDFQKGDIAEGYSVSREKKESFPLTVTSAQKNPTAFYLCASSPGLTGSDTQYFGPGTRLTVL.

Many counts were recorded for this clonotype. The rearrangement links TRBV6-2 or TRBV6-3 to TRBJ2-7; D is uncertain. Trimming removed 6 bases from V and 4 bases from J, with 7 bases in between. The CDR3 is made up of 11 amino acids. Germline CDR1 reads MNHEY; CDR2 reads SVGEGT. The CDR3 is CASSRAYEQYF. CDR3 nucleotides: TGTGCCAGCAGCCGGGCGTACGAGCAGTACTTC.

The chain uses TRBV3-1 and TRBJ2-7; D remains unclear. The germline CDR1 and CDR2 sequences are LGHDT and YNNKEL (reference sequence). V was trimmed by 4 bases and J by 4 bases, leaving 11 bases between them. The CDR3 sequence is 13 residues long. For the CDR3, the DNA is TGTGCCAGCAGCCCTACAAACTTTTACGAGCAGTACTTC. Translated: CASSPTNFYEQYF.

This clonotype was observed a few times. The rearrangement links TRBV5-1 to TRBJ2-5; a possible D gene is TRBD1 (6 bases). Germline V CDR1 and CDR2: SGHRS, YFSETQ. This CDR3 is built from 12 residues. Between the trimmed V and J ends, which lost 5 bases and 3 bases, there was a span of 8 bases. CDR3 amino acids: CASRTGKETQYF. CDR3 nucleotides: TGCGCCAGCAGGACAGGAAAAGAGACCCAGTACTTC.

The chain links TRBV14 to TRBJ2-2, with D hard to call. Trimming removed 1 base at V and 12 bases at J, with 12 bases between. The CDR3 length is 13 residues. Looked up from germline, CDR1 is SGHDN and CDR2 is FVKESK. CDR3 in amino acids: CASSQAVESQLFF. The CDR3 DNA is TGTGCCAGCAGCCAAGCCGTTGAGTCGCAGCTGTTTTTT.

This clonotype was recorded at least ten times. V and J are TRBV13 and TRBJ1-6, with D unresolved. CDR3 length equals 15 residues. The V end was cut by 0 bases, the J end by 7 bases, with 10 bases between. From germline, CDR1 is PRHDT and CDR2 FYEKMQ (reference sequence). The CDR3 sequence is CASSLGVGTNSPLHF. The CDR3, as DNA: TGTGCCAGCAGCTTAGGCGTGGGAACCAATTCACCCCTCCACTTT.

A few counts support this clonotype. The rearrangement links TRBV11-3 to TRBJ2-3; TRBD1 matches at 8 bases. V lost 5 bases to trimming and J lost 4 bases; unmatched junction nucleotides: 11. This CDR3 contains 16 residues. The V gene's germline CDR1 is SGHNT and CDR2 YENEEA. In nucleotides, the CDR3 is TGTGCCAGCAGCCCGGGGGACAGGAGTGTTTCAGATACGCAGTATTTT. It yields the protein CASSPGDRSVSDTQYF.

In its sample, this clonotype was seen a few times. This rearrangement joins TRBV7-2 to TRBJ2-7, with D possibly being TRBD1 or TRBD2 (6 bases each). The CDR3 extends over 16 amino acids. Trimming cost V 2 bases and J 4 bases, with 18 bases left between them. Germline lookup yields CDR1 SGHTA and CDR2 FQGNSA. The CDR3 coding sequence is TGTGCCAGCAGCTTAAGGCTGGGTAAAGGGGGGTACGAGCAGTACTTC. Translated: CASSLRLGKGGYEQYF.

CDR3 in amino acids: CASSLGRIYEQYF. CDR3 bases: TGTGCCAGCAGTTTAGGACGGATCTACGAGCAGTACTTC. The chain has TRBV28 and TRBJ2-7; no firm D call. This CDR3 contains 13 residues. CDR1 MDHEN and CDR2 SYDVKM come from the germline V gene. V was clipped by 2 bases and J by 3 bases, with 8 bases between them.

V usage is TRBV7-3 and J usage is TRBJ2-1; maybe TRBD2 (6 bases). This CDR3 spans 13 amino acids. Germline-derived CDR1 and CDR2 are SGHTA and FQGTGA. Trimming removed 9 bases from V and 10 bases from J, with 19 bases in between. The CDR3 here is CASGWDSSLEQFF. DNA of the CDR3: TGTGCCAGTGGGTGGGACTCCTCCTTAGAGCAGTTCTTC.

The genes are TRBV7-9 and TRBJ2-3, with 7 bases identical to TRBD1. The CDR3 is 16 amino acids. V lost 4 bases, J lost 6 bases, and 13 bases stayed unmatched. CDR1 SEHNR and CDR2 FQNEAQ come from the germline V gene (reference sequence). This chain's CDR3 is CASSSKTGEIVDTQYF. CDR3 bases: TGTGCCAGCAGCTCGAAAACAGGGGAGATAGTCGATACGCAGTATTTT.

A few counts support this clonotype. The chain employs TRBV7-2 and TRBJ2-1; maybe TRBD1 (6 bases). Looked up from germline, CDR1 is SGHTA and CDR2 is FQGNSA. Trimming pared 0 bases from V and 8 bases from J, leaving 8 bases between. The CDR3 is 13 amino acids. Written as DNA, the CDR3 is TGTGCCAGCAGCTTAGCACAGGGCGATGAGCAGTTCTTC. It is translated as CASSLAQGDEQFF.

This clonotype was picked up a small number of times. The chain recombines TRBV7-9 with TRBJ2-7; D may be TRBD2 (6 bases). Germline-derived CDR1 and CDR2 are SEHNR and FQNEAQ (reference sequence). The CDR3 length is 15 residues. Deletions cut 1 base from V and 5 bases from J, with 15 bases between. This chain's CDR3 is CASSLGSAGLNEQYF. Written as DNA, the CDR3 is TGTGCCAGCAGCTTAGGGTCTGCGGGGCTGAACGAGCAGTACTTC.

The chain carries TRBV12-5 and TRBJ2-3; D may be TRBD2 (6 bases). The CDR3 has 15 amino acids. Germline values: CDR1 LGHNT, CDR2 FRNRAP. The CDR3 protein is CASAGYRQNTDTQYF. CDR3 nucleotide sequence: TGTGCCTCCGCGGGGTACAGGCAGAACACAGATACGCAGTATTTT.

This clonotype has just a few counts. The V and J genes are TRBV7-9 and TRBJ2-3; D ambiguous. The CDR3 consists of 14 residues. V was shortened by 1 base and J by 1 base, with 6 bases between the two germline ends. Germline V gives CDR1 SEHNR, CDR2 FQNEAQ (reference sequence). The CDR3, as DNA: TGTGCCAGCAGCTTAGTGGCGGGCACAGATACGCAGTATTTT. Its translation: CASSLVAGTDTQYF.

This clonotype has a count of ten or more. V and J are TRBV5-1 and TRBJ2-7; the D is unclear. Trimming took off 0 bases at V and 0 bases at J, with 10 bases between the two ends. CDR1 and CDR2 (germline): SGHRS, YFSETQ. The CDR3 has 15 residues. CDR3 protein: CASSLGPASSYEQYF. CDR3 sequence (DNA): TGCGCCAGCAGCTTGGGTCCAGCTAGCTCCTACGAGCAGTACTTC.

The chain employs TRBV7-2 and TRBJ1-2; maybe TRBD1 (6 bases). V dropped 4 bases and J dropped 0 bases, with 18 bases sitting between them. The CDR3 length is 17 residues. Germline V gene lookup returns CDR1 SGHTA and CDR2 FQGNSA. The CDR3 here is CASSSPGGGRANYGYTF. The CDR3, as DNA: TGTGCCAGCAGCTCCCCGGGAGGGGGGCGGGCTAACTATGGCTACACCTTC.

This chain joins TRBV10-3 and TRBJ2-5; TRBD1 matches 9 bases. This CDR3 region has 14 residues. Germline lookup yields CDR1 ENHRY and CDR2 SYGVKD. Trimming took 8 bases from V and 5 from J; bases not matched to a gene: 9. CDR3: CAIQPGTGLETQYF. The CDR3 DNA follows: TGTGCCATCCAACCCGGGACAGGGCTTGAGACCCAGTACTTC.

This chain connects TRBV6-1 to TRBJ2-7; no definite D call. From germline, CDR1 is MNHNS and CDR2 SASEGT. Deletions cut 0 bases from V and 3 bases from J, with 12 bases between. The CDR3 consists of 15 residues. Here the CDR3 DNA reads TGTGCCAGCAGTGAAGCGGAGACGGCGCACTACGAGCAGTACTTC. It encodes CASSEAETAHYEQYF.

J is TRBJ1-1 and V is TRBV28, with D possibly matching TRBD1 (5 bases). Germline V gives CDR1 MDHEN, CDR2 SYDVKM. The CDR3 is 15 amino acids. V was pared by 4 bases and J by 11 bases, with 23 bases between. CDR3 sequence reads: CASSSSGRVTLGAFF. CDR3 DNA: TGTGCCAGCAGTTCCTCGGGACGGGTGACTTTGGGGGCTTTCTTT. The complete variable domain, with remaining parts taken from reference TRBV28 and TRBJ1-1, reads DVKVTQSSRYLVKRTGEKVFLECVQDMDHENMFWYRQDPGLGLRLIYFSYDVKMKEKGDIPEGYSVSREKKERFSLILESASTNQTSMYLCASSSSGRVTLGAFFGQGTRLTVV.

This clonotype was seen more than once but under ten times. The genes are TRBV12-3 or TRBV12-4 and TRBJ2-7; TRBD2 matches 10 bases. Trimming cost V 6 bases and J 6 bases; bases outside gene matches: 8. The CDR3 contains 14 residues. The CDR3 DNA follows: TGTGCCAGCAGATACGGGGCTAGCGGGGGCGAGCAGTACTTC. It encodes CASRYGASGGEQYF.